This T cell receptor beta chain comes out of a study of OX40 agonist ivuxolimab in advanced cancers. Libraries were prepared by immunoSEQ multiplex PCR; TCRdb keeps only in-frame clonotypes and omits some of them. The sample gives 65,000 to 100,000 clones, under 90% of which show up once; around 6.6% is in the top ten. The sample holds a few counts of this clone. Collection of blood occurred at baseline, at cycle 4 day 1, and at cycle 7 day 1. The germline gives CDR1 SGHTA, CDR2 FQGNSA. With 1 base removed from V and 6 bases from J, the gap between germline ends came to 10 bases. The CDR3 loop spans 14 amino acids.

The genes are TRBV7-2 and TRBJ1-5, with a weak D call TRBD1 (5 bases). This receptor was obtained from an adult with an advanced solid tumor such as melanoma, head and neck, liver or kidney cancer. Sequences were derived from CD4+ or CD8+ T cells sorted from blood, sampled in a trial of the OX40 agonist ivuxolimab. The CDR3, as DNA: TGTGCCAGCAGCTTAGACCAGGGTTGTCAGCCCCAGCATTTT. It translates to CASSLDQGCQPQHF.